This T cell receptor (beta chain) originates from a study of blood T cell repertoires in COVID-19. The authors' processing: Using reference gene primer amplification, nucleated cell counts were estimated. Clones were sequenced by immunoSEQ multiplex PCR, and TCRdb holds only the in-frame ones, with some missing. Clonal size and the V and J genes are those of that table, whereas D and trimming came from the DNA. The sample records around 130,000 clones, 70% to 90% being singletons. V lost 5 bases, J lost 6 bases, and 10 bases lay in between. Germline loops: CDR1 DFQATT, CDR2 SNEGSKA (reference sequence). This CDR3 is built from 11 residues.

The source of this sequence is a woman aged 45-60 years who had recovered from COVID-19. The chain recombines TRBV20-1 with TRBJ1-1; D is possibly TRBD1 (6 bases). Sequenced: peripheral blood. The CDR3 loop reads CSAPGQSEAFF. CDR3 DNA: TGCAGTGCTCCCGGACAGTCTGAAGCTTTCTTT.